These 32 T cell receptor beta chains were sequenced from one sample in a study of blood T cell repertoires in COVID-19. Clones were sequenced by immunoSEQ multiplex PCR, and TCRdb holds only the in-frame ones, with some missing. The sample includes under 150,000 clones, more than 75% seen only once; the top ten take roughly 14%. The sequencing sample was made of peripheral blood. These receptors originate from a man at least 80 years old with acute or convalescent COVID-19.

The chain joins TRBV4-1 to TRBJ1-3; TRBD1 agrees at 12 bases. V shed 4 bases, J shed 0 bases, and the junction held 13 bases outside the gene matches. The CDR3 has 20 amino acids. Germline V gene sequence: CDR1 MGHRA, CDR2 YSYEKL. The CDR3 DNA reads as TGCGCCAGCAGCCGGATACCGGGACAGGGGGCTCAGACCTCTGGAAACACCATATATTTT. The encoded protein is CASSRIPGQGAQTSGNTIYF.

The chain combines TRBV7-8 with TRBJ2-1, with D tentatively TRBD2 (5 bases). The ends were cut back, 5 bases at V and 0 bases at J, with 11 bases in the middle. Germline V gene data show CDR1 as SGHVS and CDR2 as FQNEAQ. This CDR3 is 15 amino acids long. The CDR3 DNA is TGTGCCAGCAGCCCCGCCGAGGGCTCCTACAATGAGCAGTTCTTC. Translating it yields CASSPAEGSYNEQFF.

CDR3 DNA: TGCGCCAGCAGCTTCGGGGGAGAAAACTCTGGAAACACCATATATTTT. Protein: CASSFGGENSGNTIYF. The rearrangement joins TRBV5-1 to TRBJ1-3; D might be TRBD1 (5 bases). V was shortened by 2 bases and J by 0 bases, with 12 bases between the two germline ends. This CDR3 has 16 residues. Germline values: CDR1 SGHRS, CDR2 YFSETQ.

This clone was found a few times. J is TRBJ1-5 and V is TRBV12-3 or TRBV12-4; the D is unclear. Between the trimmed V and J ends, which lost 0 bases and 7 bases, there was a span of 7 bases. This CDR3 comprises 13 residues. The CDR3 spells CASSLAERQPQHF. In nucleotides, the CDR3 is TGTGCCAGCAGTTTAGCGGAGCGGCAGCCCCAGCATTTT.

V gene TRBV4-3 combines with J gene TRBJ2-7, with D perhaps matching TRBD1 (5 bases). Germline loops: CDR1 LGHNA, CDR2 YSLEER. The ends were cut back, 1 base at V and 6 bases at J, with 10 bases in the middle. The CDR3 runs to 13 residues. CDR3 residues: CASSQGWGLEQYF. The CDR3 DNA follows: TGCGCCAGCAGCCAAGGGTGGGGCCTCGAGCAGTACTTC.

By share of the sample, this clone is medium-sized. The rearrangement links TRBV11-2 to TRBJ2-3; 8 bases are a match to TRBD1. This CDR3 is built from 16 residues. J gave up 5 bases and V 1 base, and 8 bases lay outside the gene matches. Germline loops: CDR1 SGHAT, CDR2 FQNNGV. CDR3 in amino acids: CASSLGTGTGVDTQYF. For the CDR3, the DNA is TGTGCCAGCAGCTTAGGGACCGGGACAGGAGTAGATACGCAGTATTTT.

The rearrangement uses TRBV5-4 and TRBJ1-4; the D is unclear. Trimming took 2 bases from V and 7 from J, leaving 9 bases between them. CDR3 length: 13 amino acids. Germline values: CDR1 SGHNT, CDR2 YYREEE (reference sequence). This chain's CDR3 is CASSLIPGEKLFF. CDR3 sequence (DNA): TGTGCCAGCAGCTTAATCCCCGGTGAAAAACTGTTTTTT.

This chain connects TRBV20-1 to TRBJ1-2; D is ambiguous. The CDR3 is 10 amino acids. Germline V lookup: CDR1 DFQATT, CDR2 SNEGSKA (reference sequence). V was pared by 5 bases and J by 5 bases, with 6 bases between. This chain's CDR3 is CSAEVYGYTF. Written as DNA, the CDR3 is TGCAGTGCTGAGGTGTATGGCTACACCTTC.

The chain uses TRBV6-5 and TRBJ2-1; D is undetermined. Germline V gives CDR1 MNHEY, CDR2 SVGAGI. The CDR3 has 10 amino acids. The germline V and J ends were trimmed by 6 bases and 9 bases, with 6 bases remaining between them. For the CDR3, the DNA is TGTGCCAGCAGCTTCCGTGAGCAGTTCTTC. This translates into CASSFREQFF.

V usage is TRBV11-3 and J usage is TRBJ2-1, with 8 bases aligning to TRBD2. Per the germline V gene, CDR1 is SGHNT and CDR2 is YENEEA. This CDR3 region has 15 residues. The junction had 7 bases not matched to a gene; V was cut back by 4 bases and J by 5 bases. The CDR3 nucleotides read TGTGCCAGCAGCTGGAGTAGCGGGGTAAACAATGAGCAGTTCTTC. Protein: CASSWSSGVNNEQFF.

The chain has TRBV28 and TRBJ2-7, with 7 bases fitting TRBD1. Germline assignment: CDR1 MDHEN and CDR2 SYDVKM. After removal of 6 bases from V and 2 bases from J, the junction contained 10 bases not matched to a gene. The CDR3 contains 15 residues. The CDR3 protein is CASSTPVGTAYEQYF. The CDR3 nucleotides read TGTGCCAGCAGCACCCCGGTTGGGACAGCCTACGAGCAGTACTTC.

The V and J genes are TRBV7-2 and TRBJ1-1; D not certain. Germline CDR1 is SGHTA and CDR2 is FQGNSA. The CDR3 covers 16 residues. The germline V and J ends were trimmed by 2 bases and 1 base, with 14 bases remaining between them. The CDR3 DNA sequence: TGTGCCAGCAGCTTAAACCGATGGACTCCGAACACTGAAGCTTTCTTT. Its translation: CASSLNRWTPNTEAFF.

The V gene is TRBV2, the J gene TRBJ1-5; 8 positions agree with TRBD1. J gave up 0 bases and V 10 bases, and 11 bases lay outside the gene matches. The CDR3 is 16 residues long. Germline-derived CDR1 and CDR2 are SNHLY and FYNNEI. Here the CDR3 reads CATRGLSFDSNQPQHF. The DNA of the CDR3 is TGTGCCACCAGGGGGCTTAGTTTCGATAGCAATCAGCCCCAGCATTTT.

CDR3 DNA: TGTGCCAGCAGCTCCCCCCGACCGACAGTCCACGCCGGGGAGCTGTTTTTT. Translating it yields CASSSPRPTVHAGELFF. This sequence joins TRBV14 and TRBJ2-2, with D possibly matching TRBD1 (5 bases). This CDR3 contains 17 residues. Germline CDR1 reads SGHDN; CDR2 reads FVKESK. V lost 5 bases, J lost 6 bases, and 22 bases lay in between.

The chain recombines TRBV5-4 with TRBJ2-1, with TRBD1 as a possible D gene (5 bases). V was clipped by 0 bases and J by 3 bases, with 10 bases between them. The CDR3 has 15 amino acids. Germline values: CDR1 SGHNT, CDR2 YYREEE (reference sequence). The CDR3 nucleotides read TGTGCCAGCAGCTTGGGTGTTCAGGGCTACAATGAGCAGTTCTTC. Translating gives CASSLGVQGYNEQFF.

This clone was observed a few times. V gene TRBV29-1 combines with J gene TRBJ1-1; 7 bases line up with TRBD1. With 7 bases clipped from V and 0 bases from J, the junction kept 5 bases outside the gene matches. Germline V CDR1 and CDR2: SQVTM, ANQGSEA. The CDR3 covers 13 residues. The CDR3 spells CSAETGLNTEAFF. CDR3 bases: TGCAGCGCCGAGACAGGGCTGAACACTGAAGCTTTCTTT.

This sequence joins TRBV7-2 and TRBJ1-1; 10 positions agree with TRBD1. Germline values: CDR1 SGHTA, CDR2 FQGNSA. After removal of 5 bases from V and 5 bases from J, the junction contained 17 bases not matched to a gene. The CDR3 extends over 18 amino acids. The CDR3, as DNA: TGTGCCAGCAGCCCCCCACCGGGACAGGGGAGGAGGAAGACTGAAGCTTTCTTT. It is translated as CASSPPPGQGRRKTEAFF.

V gene TRBV5-1 combines with J gene TRBJ2-1, with 11 bases matching TRBD1. This CDR3 spans 16 amino acids. Germline loops: CDR1 SGHRS, CDR2 YFSETQ. After removal of 4 bases from V and 7 bases from J, the junction contained 10 bases not matched to a gene. The CDR3 reads CASSRRTGQGVNEQFF. In DNA, the CDR3 is TGCGCCAGCAGCCGTCGAACGGGACAGGGGGTAAATGAGCAGTTCTTC. The whole variable domain, remainder taken from reference TRBV5-1 and TRBJ2-1, is KAGVTQTPRYLIKTRGQQVTLSCSPISGHRSVSWYQQTPGQGLQFLFEYFSETQRNKGNFPGRFSGRQFSNSRSEMNVSTLELGDSALYLCASSRRTGQGVNEQFFGPGTRLTVL.

This clone was seen a handful of times. The rearrangement links TRBV5-4 to TRBJ1-1; 7 bases fit TRBD1. The length of the CDR3 is 14 residues. Per germline, CDR1 SGHNT and CDR2 YYREEE (reference sequence). After removal of 4 bases from V and 1 base from J, the junction contained 4 bases not matched to a gene. The CDR3 here is CASSTYRGNTEAFF. The CDR3 coding sequence is TGTGCCAGCAGCACCTACAGGGGGAACACTGAAGCTTTCTTT.

The V and J genes are TRBV6-1 and TRBJ2-7; D might be TRBD1 (6 bases). Germline lookup yields CDR1 MNHNS and CDR2 SASEGT. The CDR3 contains 13 residues. Trimming removed 6 bases at V and 2 bases at J, with 11 bases between. CDR3 residues: CASSSDRTYEQYF. The CDR3, as DNA: TGTGCCAGCAGCTCAGACAGGACCTACGAGCAGTACTTC.

This clone appeared a few times. The sample holds other DNA sequences that translate to the same CDR3. The chain recombines TRBV9 with TRBJ2-7; 10 positions match TRBD2. Germline CDR1 is SGDLS and CDR2 is YYNGEE. The CDR3 has 16 amino acids. J was trimmed by 6 bases and V by 0 bases; bases with no gene match: 9. The CDR3 protein is CASSVGLAGARGEQYF. For the CDR3, the DNA is TGTGCCAGCAGCGTAGGGCTAGCGGGGGCCAGGGGCGAGCAGTACTTC.

This clone was counted a single time. The chain links TRBV7-2 to TRBJ2-7; 8 positions match TRBD1. The trim removed 1 base at V and 3 bases at J, leaving 5 bases unmatched. The germline V gene encodes CDR1 SGHTA and CDR2 FQGNSA. This CDR3 spans 15 amino acids. CDR3: CASSLGTGTVYEQYF. The CDR3 nucleotides read TGTGCCAGCAGCTTAGGGACAGGGACGGTCTACGAGCAGTACTTC.

This clone occurred a few times. The V and J genes are TRBV2 and TRBJ1-1, with D possibly matching TRBD1 (6 bases). From germline, CDR1 is SNHLY and CDR2 FYNNEI. V was shortened by 10 bases and J by 1 base, with 13 bases between the two germline ends. The CDR3 covers 13 residues. The CDR3, as DNA: TGTGCCACTCGACAGGTCTGGAACACTGAAGCTTTCTTT. Translating gives CATRQVWNTEAFF. Complete variable domain (other parts from reference TRBV2 and TRBJ1-1): EPEVTQTPSHQVTQMGQEVILRCVPISNHLYFYWYRQILGQKVEFLVSFYNNEISEKSEIFDDQFSVERPDGSNFTLKIRSTKLEDSAMYFCATRQVWNTEAFFGQGTRLTVV.

V gene TRBV7-2 combines with J gene TRBJ1-1; 8 nucleotides align to TRBD1. The CDR3 runs to 13 residues. The junction had 3 bases not matched to a gene; V was cut back by 2 bases and J by 7 bases. Germline-derived CDR1 and CDR2 are SGHTA and FQGNSA. The CDR3 spells CASSLTGGFEAFF. The CDR3 DNA reads as TGTGCCAGCAGCTTAACAGGGGGATTTGAAGCTTTCTTT.

In this sample, this clone turned up a few times. V gene TRBV4-2 combines with J gene TRBJ1-5; 7 nucleotides agree with TRBD1. The ends lost 3 bases at V and 0 bases at J; junction bases unmatched: 11. The CDR3 runs 18 residues. The V gene's germline CDR1 is LGHNA and CDR2 YNFKEQ. CDR3 residues: CASSQDNGQDNSNQPQHF. CDR3 coding DNA: TGTGCCAGCAGCCAGGACAATGGACAGGACAATAGCAATCAGCCCCAGCATTTT.

The gene calls are TRBV20-1 and TRBJ2-3; D may be TRBD1 (6 bases). The germline V and J ends were trimmed by 3 bases and 5 bases, with 12 bases remaining between them. The CDR3 runs 13 residues. Germline V gene data show CDR1 as DFQATT and CDR2 as SNEGSKA (reference sequence). CDR3 bases: TGCAGTGCTAGTCCTGGGGGCCGAGATACGCAGTATTTT. Translation: CSASPGGRDTQYF.

The chain carries TRBV11-2 and TRBJ2-5, with D tentatively TRBD2 (5 bases). The CDR3 extends over 14 amino acids. CDR1 SGHAT and CDR2 FQNNGV come from the germline V gene. Trimming left V 1 base short and J 7 bases short, with 13 bases between. The CDR3 region has the DNA TGTGCCAGCAGCTTAGGAGGAAGAAGCGGGACCCAGTACTTC. Its protein is CASSLGGRSGTQYF. The variable domain in full, with the rest retrieved from reference TRBV11-2 and TRBJ2-5, is EAGVAQSPRYKIIEKRQSVAFWCNPISGHATLYWYQQILGQGPKLLIQFQNNGVVDDSQLPKDRFSAERLKGVDSTLKIQPAKLEDSAVYLCASSLGGRSGTQYFGPGTRLLVL.

The chain has TRBV2 and TRBJ2-3; D unclear. The CDR3 sequence is 12 residues long. Germline V gene data show CDR1 as SNHLY and CDR2 as FYNNEI. The DNA for the CDR3 is TGTGTTTGGGCAGCTTCAGCAGATACGCAGTATTTT. Translation: CVWAASADTQYF.

This rearrangement joins TRBV18 to TRBJ2-1; possibly TRBD1 for D (5 bases). Germline-derived CDR1 and CDR2 are KGHSH and LQKENI. The CDR3 runs 13 residues. The V end lost 3 bases, the J end lost 9 bases, and 12 bases lay between the germline ends. The DNA of the CDR3 is TGTGCCAGCTCACCTTCGACAGATGGTGAGCAGTTCTTC. It specifies CASSPSTDGEQFF. The full variable domain, in which reference TRBV18 and TRBJ2-1 provide the parts outside the CDR3, is NAGVMQNPRHLVRRRGQEARLRCSPMKGHSHVYWYRQLPEEGLKFMVYLQKENIIDESGMPKERFSAEFPKEGPSILRIQQVVRGDSAAYFCASSPSTDGEQFFGPGTRLTVL.

The chain links TRBV24-1 to TRBJ2-2, with 12 bases matching TRBD1. This CDR3 is built from 15 residues. Trimming removed 10 bases from V and 5 bases from J; junction bases left unmatched: 7. From germline, CDR1 is KGHDR and CDR2 SFDVKD. The CDR3 bases are TGTGCCACGGGACAGGGGGCGACGACAACCGGGGAGCTGTTTTTT. Translation gives CATGQGATTTGELFF.

The V call is TRBV6-5, the J call TRBJ2-7; 8 nucleotides line up with TRBD2. This CDR3 comprises 14 residues. The V and J ends lost 2 bases and 3 bases, in that order; junction bases with no gene match: 3. Germline loops: CDR1 MNHEY, CDR2 SVGAGI. The CDR3 loop reads CASSYRRGGYEQYF. CDR3 nucleotides: TGTGCCAGCAGTTACCGTCGGGGGGGCTACGAGCAGTACTTC.

This chain joins TRBV27 and TRBJ2-3; TRBD2 matches 12 bases. CDR1 is MNHEY and CDR2 is SMNVEV in the germline V gene (reference sequence). The CDR3 totals 16 residues. Trimming cost V 5 bases and J 6 bases; bases outside gene matches: 9. The CDR3 sequence is CASSRGLAGWVDTQYF. The CDR3 coding sequence is TGTGCCAGCAGTCGTGGACTAGCGGGATGGGTGGATACGCAGTATTTT.